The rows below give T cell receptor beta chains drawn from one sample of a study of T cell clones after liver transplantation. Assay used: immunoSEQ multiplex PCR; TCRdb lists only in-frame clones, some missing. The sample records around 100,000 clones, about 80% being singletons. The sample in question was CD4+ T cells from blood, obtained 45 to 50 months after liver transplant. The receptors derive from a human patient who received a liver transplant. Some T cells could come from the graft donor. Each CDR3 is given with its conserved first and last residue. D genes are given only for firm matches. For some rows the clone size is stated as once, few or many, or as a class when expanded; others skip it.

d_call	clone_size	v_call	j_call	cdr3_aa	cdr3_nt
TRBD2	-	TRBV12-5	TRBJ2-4	CASGFGGSNIQYF	TGTGCTAGTGGTTTCGGGGGGTCTAACATTCAGTACTTC
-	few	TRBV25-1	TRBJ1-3	CASSDRTTGGNTIYF	TGTGCCAGCAGTGATAGGACAACGGGTGGAAACACCATATATTTT
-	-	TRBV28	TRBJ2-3	CASGLSTDTQYF	TGTGCCAGCGGACTTAGCACAGATACGCAGTATTTT
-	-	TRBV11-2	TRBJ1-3	CASSLLRGSSGNTIYF	TGTGCCAGCAGCTTATTGCGCGGGAGCTCTGGAAACACCATATATTTT
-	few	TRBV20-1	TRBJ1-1	CSATRGTEAFF	TGCAGTGCGACGAGGGGTACTGAAGCTTTCTTT
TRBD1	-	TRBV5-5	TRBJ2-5	CASSLARDRVQETQYF	TGTGCCAGCAGCTTGGCGAGGGACAGGGTCCAAGAGACCCAGTACTTC
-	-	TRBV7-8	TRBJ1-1	CASSQIGDLEAFF	TGTGCCAGCAGCCAAATAGGGGATCTGGAAGCTTTCTTT
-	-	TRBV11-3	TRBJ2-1	CASSLGGWVSGEQFF	TGTGCCAGCAGCTTAGGGGGTTGGGTTTCGGGTGAGCAGTTCTTC
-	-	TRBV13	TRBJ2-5	CASSFHAPRETQYF	TGTGCCAGCAGCTTCCACGCCCCACGGGAGACCCAGTACTTC
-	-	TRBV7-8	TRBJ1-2	CASSLAVSTYGYTF	TGTGCCAGCAGCTTAGCAGTATCAACCTATGGCTACACCTTC
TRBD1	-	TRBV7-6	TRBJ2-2	CASSLRTGRGGELFF	TGTGCCAGCAGCTTGCGGACAGGGCGGGGCGGGGAGCTGTTTTTT
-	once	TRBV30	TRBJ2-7	CAWSVAGSLTFYEQYF	TGTGCCTGGAGTGTGGCGGGGTCCCTCACCTTCTACGAGCAGTACTTC
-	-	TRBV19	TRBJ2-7	CASSIWRDPYEQYF	TGTGCCAGTAGTATTTGGCGGGACCCCTACGAGCAGTACTTC
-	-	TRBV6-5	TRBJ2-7	CASSRAVTSYEQYF	TGTGCCAGCAGTCGAGCGGTGACTTCCTACGAGCAGTACTTC
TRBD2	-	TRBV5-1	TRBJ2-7	CASSLAVTSGSEQYF	TGCGCCAGCAGCTTGGCAGTGACTAGCGGGAGCGAGCAGTACTTC
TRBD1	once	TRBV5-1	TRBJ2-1	CASSPGQGIMNEQFF	TGCGCCAGCAGCCCTGGACAGGGGATAATGAATGAGCAGTTCTTC
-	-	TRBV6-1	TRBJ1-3	CASSEKGGNTIYF	TGTGCCAGCAGTGAAAAGGGCGGAAACACCATATATTTT
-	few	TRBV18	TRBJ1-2	CASSPEVTYGYTF	TGTGCCAGCTCACCAGAGGTGACCTATGGCTACACCTTC
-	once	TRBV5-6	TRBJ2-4	CASSLGLVGVENIQYF	TGTGCCAGCAGCTTGGGATTAGTGGGGGTTGAAAACATTCAGTACTTC
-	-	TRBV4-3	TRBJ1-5	CASSQGLGGDYNQPQHF	TGCGCCAGCAGCCAAGGGTTGGGAGGGGATTACAATCAGCCCCAGCATTTT
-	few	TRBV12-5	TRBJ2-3	CASGSSGRSDTQYF	TGTGCTAGTGGTTCGTCCGGGAGATCGGATACGCAGTATTTT
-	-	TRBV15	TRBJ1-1	CATSSRQSGAAEAFF	TGTGCCACCAGCAGTAGGCAGTCAGGGGCGGCTGAAGCTTTCTTT
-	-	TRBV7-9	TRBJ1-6	CASSLGGSSSPLHF	TGTGCCAGCAGCTTAGGAGGGAGTAGTTCACCCCTCCACTTT